This T cell receptor (beta chain) was found in a study of CD8 T cells in Susac syndrome. An input of roughly 0.5 to 1 ug of RNA was subjected to reverse transcription using random hexamers. Amplification of TCR beta CDR3 used immunoSEQ multiplex PCR across 54 Vbeta and 13 Jbeta. A single record per CDR3 protein comes from TCRdb applying MiXCR to the immunoSEQ multiplex PCR reads. The sample lists some 200,000 distinct CDR3 sequences, roughly nine tenths occurring once. The germline gives CDR1 SNHLY, CDR2 FYNNEI. The CDR3 loop spans 13 amino acids. V gave up 5 bases and J gave up 0 bases, with 7 bases separating them.

The V call is TRBV2, the J call TRBJ2-5, with D unclear. Sample: CD4+ T cells from PBMCs. The clonotype comes from a human donor with Susac syndrome. CDR3 residues: CASSQMYQETQYF. CDR3 nucleotide sequence: TGTGCCAGCAGTCAGATGTACCAAGAGACCCAGTACTTC.